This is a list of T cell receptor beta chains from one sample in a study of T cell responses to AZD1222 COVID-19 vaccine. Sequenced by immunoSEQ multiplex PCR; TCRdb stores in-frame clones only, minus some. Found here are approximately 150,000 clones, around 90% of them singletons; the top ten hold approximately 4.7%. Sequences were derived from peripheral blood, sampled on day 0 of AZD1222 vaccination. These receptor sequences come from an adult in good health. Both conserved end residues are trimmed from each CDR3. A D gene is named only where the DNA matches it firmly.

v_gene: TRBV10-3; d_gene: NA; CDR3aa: AIRLAFSYNEQF
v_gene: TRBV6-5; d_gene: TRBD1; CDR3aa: ASSTMGQEEGAF
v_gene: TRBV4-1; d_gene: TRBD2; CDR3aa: ASSQVMGLAGVKTQY
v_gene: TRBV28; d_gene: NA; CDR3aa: ASSLGQGNNQPQH
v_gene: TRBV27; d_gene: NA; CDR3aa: ASSVFRVSDTQY
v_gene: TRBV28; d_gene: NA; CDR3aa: ASSSGAVWGRTYEQY
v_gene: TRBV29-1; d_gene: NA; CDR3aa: SVEDTIYGYT
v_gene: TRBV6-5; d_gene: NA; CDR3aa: ASRFQGSGNTIY
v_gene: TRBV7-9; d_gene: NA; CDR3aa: ASSLSDGANYGYT
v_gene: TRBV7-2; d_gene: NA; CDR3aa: ASSRRAGGSHYEQY
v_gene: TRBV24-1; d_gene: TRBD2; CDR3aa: ATSESEREGPSPTGELF
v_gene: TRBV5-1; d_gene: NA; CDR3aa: ASSSDSKNTEAF
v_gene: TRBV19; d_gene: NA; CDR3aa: ASSIGSVGTDTQY
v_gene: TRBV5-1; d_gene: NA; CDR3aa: ASSPGDGQPQH
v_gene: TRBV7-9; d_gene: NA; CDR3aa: ASGEISNNSPLH
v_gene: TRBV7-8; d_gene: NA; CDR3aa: ASSPDLNNEQF
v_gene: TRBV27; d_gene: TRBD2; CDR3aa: ASSPGTSGPYEQY
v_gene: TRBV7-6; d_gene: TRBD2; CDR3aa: ASSLGGRWTGELF
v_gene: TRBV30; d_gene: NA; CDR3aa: AWSVRPSGGYT
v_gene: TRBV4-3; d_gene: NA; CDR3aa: ASSQGVGGNEQF
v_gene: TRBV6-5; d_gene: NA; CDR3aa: AAREPGNTIY
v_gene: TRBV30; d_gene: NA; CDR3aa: AWSGQYEQY
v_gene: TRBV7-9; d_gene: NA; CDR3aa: ASSPEAPVRGYT
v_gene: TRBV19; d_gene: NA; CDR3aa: ASSIYGLPPNEQY
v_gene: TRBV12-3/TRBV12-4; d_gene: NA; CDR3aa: ASSLRTNGELF
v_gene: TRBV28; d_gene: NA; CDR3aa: ASSPSRGRSNQPQH
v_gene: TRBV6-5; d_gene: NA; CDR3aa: ASSQSWGNYGYT
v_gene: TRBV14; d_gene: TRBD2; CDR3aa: ASRVSGSGETQY
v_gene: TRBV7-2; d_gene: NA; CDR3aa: ASSLRGGGRQPQH
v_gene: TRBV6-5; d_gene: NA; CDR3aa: ASSYGTALPYYT
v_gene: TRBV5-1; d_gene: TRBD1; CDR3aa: ASSNDEGAEFYGYT
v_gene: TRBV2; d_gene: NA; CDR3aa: ASSDRLNQPQH
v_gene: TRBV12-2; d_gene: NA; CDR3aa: ASRLSGHLNTEAF
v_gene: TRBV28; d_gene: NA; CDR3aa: ASSLFRQVHNQPQH
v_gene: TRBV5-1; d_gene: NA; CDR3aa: ASSLSAGGTGELF
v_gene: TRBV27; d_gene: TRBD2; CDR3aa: ASSLTGGYPYEQY
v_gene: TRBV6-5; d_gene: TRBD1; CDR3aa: ASSIHRGLHYEQY
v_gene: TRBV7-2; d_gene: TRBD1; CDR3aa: ASSRPGTGRNTEAF
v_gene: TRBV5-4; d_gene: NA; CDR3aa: ASSIDSYGYT
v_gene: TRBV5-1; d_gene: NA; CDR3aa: ASSLVSGPSGNTIY
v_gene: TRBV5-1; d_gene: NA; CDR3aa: ASSLVGPSSEQY
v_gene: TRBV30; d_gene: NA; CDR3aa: ALGANYGYT
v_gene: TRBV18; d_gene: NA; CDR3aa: ASSPNEGDYGYT
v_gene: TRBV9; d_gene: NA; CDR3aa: ASSVSGQSTGELF
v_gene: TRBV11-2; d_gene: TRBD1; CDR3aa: ASSSFGTENNSPLH
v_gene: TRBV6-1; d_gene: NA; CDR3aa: ASSDFVGHSYSYEQY
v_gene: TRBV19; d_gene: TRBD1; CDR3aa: ASTNLRKGGQGNTGELF